Sequencing of this T cell receptor (beta chain) was carried out in a study of T cell responses to AZD1222 COVID-19 vaccine (dated by TCRdb to 2020 to 2022). With respect to the entire study: TCR sequencing covered roughly 230 trial participants: 200 to 210 given two doses of AZD1222 and about 26 given two doses of MenACWY control vaccine. Trial participants were enrolled into age subgroups of 18-55, 56-69 and 70-plus years, which contained about 150, 27 and 61 TCR-sequenced participants, respectively. Results the study describes overall, beyond this receptor: A significant rise in spike-specific TCR breadth and depth was observed after two AZD1222 doses relative to day 0 and relative to MenACWY recipients. In the small 56-69-year group, the increase in depth fell short of significance, most likely because of low power. Because no samples from the day 14 peak response were available, repertoires could be characterized only after the peak T cell response. Participants were mostly white British, with more females than males. The authors suggested clonal diversity may have been underestimated. Reportedly, close to half of the unique spike-specific TCRs recognized epitopes lying outside the regions that are mutated in the B.1.351 and B.1.1.7 variants. The whole spike protein was spanned by vaccine-associated CD4 TCRs, and dominant responses were seen in regions 160-218 and 743-854. Conclusions about previously exposed vaccinees were limited because only six AZD1222 recipients were SARS-CoV-2 seropositive at baseline.

This clone was observed once. Its antigen remains undetermined. No base quality values were provided; no much bigger clone lies one nucleotide off. The CDR3, cysteine through phenylalanine, is 15 amino acids long. Only the CDR3 region is kept as DNA, spanning 45 bases read in frame from base 1. As encoded in the germline V gene, CDR1 is SGHRS while CDR2 is YFSETQ. V gives up 0 bases and J gives up 1 base, and the segment between their germline ends measures 5 bases. The time point label on this specimen signifies: about 28 days (+/-7) after the second vaccine dose. AZD1222 recipients with second doses at about 4 weeks or about 12 weeks were pooled, because spike-specific TCR depth and breadth did not differ between schedules. The vaccinee samples were drawn from two UK trials, COV001 and COV002, one of which was a single-blind randomized controlled phase 2/3 trial testing AZD1222 (ChAdOx1 nCoV-19) in healthy adults. For TCRbeta chain sequencing, PBMC samples were collected from trial participants at day 0 and at day 28 after the second dose.

The CDR3 regions of human TCRbeta chains were subjected to immunosequencing. The original methods were these. Repertoire TCRs were checked for matches against a reference library of SARS-CoV-2-specific TCRs that had been generated using the MIRA antigen-specificity platform. Breadth was defined as the fraction of unique TCRs that were SARS-CoV-2-associated, and depth was defined as the fraction of total T cells that were SARS-CoV-2-associated. Using the MIRA data, every spike-specific TCR was mapped to the spike region that the TCR reacted to and assigned to either a CD4 or a CD8 class. Log10-transformed breadth and depth values were compared by one-way ANOVA with Sidak's multiple comparisons tests. The immuneACCESS repertoire file appears here via TCRdb, limited to in-frame rearrangements. These files lack a portion of the clones; in checked studies, under half of the deficit traces to unresolved V genes, and the cause of the others is not known. V and J calls and clone size are as listed in that table; D and trimming were resolved from the DNA. This sample comprises 35,000 to 50,000 clones, approximately 88% of them detected only once. Around 25% of the sample belongs to the ten largest clones.

Rearrangement joined TRBV5-1 to TRBJ2-6, with a tentative D gene TRBD1 over 5 matching bases. The sequenced sample was peripheral blood, obtained 28 days after the second AZD1222 dose. This receptor was taken from an adult who received the AZD1222 COVID-19 vaccine. In nucleotides, the sequence is TGCGCCAGCAGCTTGGGACAGTCTGGGGCCAACGTCCTGACTTTC. Translated, this gives CASSLGQSGANVLTF.